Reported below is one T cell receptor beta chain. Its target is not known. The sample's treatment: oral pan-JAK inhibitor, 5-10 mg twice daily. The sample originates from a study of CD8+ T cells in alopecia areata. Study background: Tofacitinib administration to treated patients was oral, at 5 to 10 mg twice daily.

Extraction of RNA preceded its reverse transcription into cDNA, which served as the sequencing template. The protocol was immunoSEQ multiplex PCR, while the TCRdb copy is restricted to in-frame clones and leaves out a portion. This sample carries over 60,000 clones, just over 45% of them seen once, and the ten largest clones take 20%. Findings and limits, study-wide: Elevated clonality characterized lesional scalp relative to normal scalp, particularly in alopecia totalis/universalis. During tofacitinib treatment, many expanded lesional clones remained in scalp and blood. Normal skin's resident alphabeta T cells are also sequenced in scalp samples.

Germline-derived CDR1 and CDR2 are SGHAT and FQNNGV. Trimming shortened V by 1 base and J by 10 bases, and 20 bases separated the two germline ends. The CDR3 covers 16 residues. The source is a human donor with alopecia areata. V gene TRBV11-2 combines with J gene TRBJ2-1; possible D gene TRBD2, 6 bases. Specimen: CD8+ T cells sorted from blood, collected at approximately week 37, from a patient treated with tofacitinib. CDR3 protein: CASSLGLATLIVEQFF. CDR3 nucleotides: TGTGCCAGCAGCTTAGGGCTAGCGACCTTAATCGTAGAGCAGTTCTTC.